The subject of this entry is one TCR beta chain. Its antigen is unidentified. The data originate from a study of beta chain features in type 1 diabetes. This CDR3 has 17 residues. Germline CDR1 reads MRHNA; CDR2 reads SNTAGT. The V gene end was trimmed by 4 bases and the J gene end by 1 base; junction bases not matched to a gene: 9. CD4+ naive, central memory, regulatory and stem cell-like memory subsets were isolated by sorting on CD45RO/CCR7/CD25/CD127/CD95/CD27. Expressed TCRB transcripts were sequenced because the entire RNA isolate underwent reverse transcription. Some clones are missing from TCRdb's copy, which holds only in-frame ones; the method was immunoSEQ multiplex PCR. This sample has some 400,000 clones, with about 15% found just once. Findings and limits, study-wide: Sampled from patients, naive, central memory and Treg TCRB repertoires appeared more similar than those sampled from healthy donors.

The sample taken for sequencing was naive CD4+ T cells from blood. This sequence joins TRBV6-4 and TRBJ2-1, with 8 bases matching TRBD2. This receptor was identified in a woman aged 18-29 years in good health. The CDR3 coding sequence is TGTGCCAGCAGTGTCTTTTATAGCGGGACGTCCTACAATGAGCAGTTCTTC. Encoded protein: CASSVFYSGTSYNEQFF.